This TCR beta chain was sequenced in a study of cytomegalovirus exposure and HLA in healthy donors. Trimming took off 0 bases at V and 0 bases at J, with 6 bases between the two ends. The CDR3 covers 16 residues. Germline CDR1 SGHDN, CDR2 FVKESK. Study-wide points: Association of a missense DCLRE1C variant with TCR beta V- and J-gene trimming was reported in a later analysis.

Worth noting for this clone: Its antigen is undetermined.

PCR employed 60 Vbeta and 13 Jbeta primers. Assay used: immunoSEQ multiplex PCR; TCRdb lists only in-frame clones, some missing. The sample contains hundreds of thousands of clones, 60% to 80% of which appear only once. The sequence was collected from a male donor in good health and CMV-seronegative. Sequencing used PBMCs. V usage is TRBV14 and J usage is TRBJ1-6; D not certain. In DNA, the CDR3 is TGTGCCAGCAGCCAAGATCCGAGCTCCTATAATTCACCCCTCCACTTT. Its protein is CASSQDPSSYNSPLHF.